The T cell receptor (beta chain) described here comes from a study of spatial heterogeneity in lung cancer. Study-level information: Mean representation of each unique TCR and UMI combination in the raw reads exceeded nine occurrences.

Unique molecular identifiers tagged every individual TCR cDNA molecule. TCRdb re-analysed the 5' RACE reads in MiXCR, keeping a single row per CDR3 protein. Of roughly 60,000 distinct CDR3 sequences in the sample, more than 7% are singletons; the top ten hold approximately 16%. Overall study findings and caveats: There were more appearances of ubiquitous expanded tumor TCRs in blood at resection than at follow-up.

In its sample, this clonotype was seen many times. Its target is unknown. Documented time point: sample taken at primary tumor resection. Whole RNA was taken from tumor, nontumor lung or frozen PBMC; it was then sequenced unsorted. Samples were donated by 72 untreated early-stage non-small cell lung cancer patients. From germline, CDR1 is MNHEY and CDR2 SMNVEV (reference sequence). V trimming: 5 bases; J trimming: 6 bases; junction bases outside the gene matches: 15. The CDR3 totals 16 residues. The chain is built from TRBV27 and TRBJ1-1; 7 bases match TRBD1. Sequenced here: PBMCs, sampled at surgery. The sequence derives from a female donor with early-stage non-small cell lung cancer. The CDR3 bases are TGTGCCAGCAGTCCTAACAACAGGGGCCGGCTTCCTGAAGCTTTCTTT. This gives the protein CASSPNNRGRLPEAFF.